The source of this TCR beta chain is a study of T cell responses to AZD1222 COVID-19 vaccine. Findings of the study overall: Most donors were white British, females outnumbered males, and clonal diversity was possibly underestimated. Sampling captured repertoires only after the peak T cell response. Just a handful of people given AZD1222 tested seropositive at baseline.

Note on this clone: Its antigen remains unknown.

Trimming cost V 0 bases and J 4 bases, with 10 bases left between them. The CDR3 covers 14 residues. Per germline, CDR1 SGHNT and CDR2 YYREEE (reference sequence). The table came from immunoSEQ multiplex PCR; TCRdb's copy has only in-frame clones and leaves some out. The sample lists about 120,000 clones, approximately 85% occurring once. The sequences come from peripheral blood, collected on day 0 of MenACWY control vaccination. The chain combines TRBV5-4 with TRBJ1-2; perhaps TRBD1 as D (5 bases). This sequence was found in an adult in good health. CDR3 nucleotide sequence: TGTGCCAGCAGCTTGGACAGGCCAGCCTATGGCTACACCTTC. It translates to CASSLDRPAYGYTF.